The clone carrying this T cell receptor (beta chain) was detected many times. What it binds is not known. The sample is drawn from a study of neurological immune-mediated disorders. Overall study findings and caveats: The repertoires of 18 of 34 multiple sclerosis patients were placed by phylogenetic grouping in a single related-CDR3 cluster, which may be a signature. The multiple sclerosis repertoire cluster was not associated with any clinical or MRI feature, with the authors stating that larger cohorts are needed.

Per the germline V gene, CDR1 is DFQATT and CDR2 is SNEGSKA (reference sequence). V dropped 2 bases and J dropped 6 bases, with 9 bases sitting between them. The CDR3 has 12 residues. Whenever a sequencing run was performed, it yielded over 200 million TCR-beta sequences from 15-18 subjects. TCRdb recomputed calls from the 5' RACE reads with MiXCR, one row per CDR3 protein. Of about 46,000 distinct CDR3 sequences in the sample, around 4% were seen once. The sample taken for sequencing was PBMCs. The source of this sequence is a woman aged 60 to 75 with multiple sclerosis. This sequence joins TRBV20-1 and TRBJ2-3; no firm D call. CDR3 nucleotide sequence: TGCAGTGCTAGACTAGGTGCCGATACGCAGTATTTT. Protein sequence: CSARLGADTQYF.